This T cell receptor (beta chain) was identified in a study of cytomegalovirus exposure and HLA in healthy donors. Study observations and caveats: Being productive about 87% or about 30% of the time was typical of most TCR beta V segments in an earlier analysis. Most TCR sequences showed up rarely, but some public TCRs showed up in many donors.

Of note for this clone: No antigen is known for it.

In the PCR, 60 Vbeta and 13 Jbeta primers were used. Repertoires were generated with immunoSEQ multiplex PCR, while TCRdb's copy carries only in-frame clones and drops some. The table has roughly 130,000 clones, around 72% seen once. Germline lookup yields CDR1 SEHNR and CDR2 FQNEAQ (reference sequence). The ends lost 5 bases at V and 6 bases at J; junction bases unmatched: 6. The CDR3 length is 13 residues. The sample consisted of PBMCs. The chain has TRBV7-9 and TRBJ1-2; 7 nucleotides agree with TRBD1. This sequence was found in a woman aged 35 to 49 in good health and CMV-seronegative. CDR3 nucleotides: TGTGCCAGCAGCCTCCGACAGGGCCATGGCTACACCTTC. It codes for CASSLRQGHGYTF.